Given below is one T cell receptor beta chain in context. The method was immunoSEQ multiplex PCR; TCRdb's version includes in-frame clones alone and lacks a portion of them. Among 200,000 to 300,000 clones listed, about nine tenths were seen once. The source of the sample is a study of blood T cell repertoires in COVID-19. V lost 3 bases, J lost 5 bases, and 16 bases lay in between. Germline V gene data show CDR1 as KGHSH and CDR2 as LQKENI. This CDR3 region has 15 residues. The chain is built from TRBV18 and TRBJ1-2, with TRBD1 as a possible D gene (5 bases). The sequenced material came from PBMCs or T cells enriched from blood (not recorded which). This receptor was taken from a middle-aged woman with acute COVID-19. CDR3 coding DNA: TGTGCCAGCTCACCGAATTTTGGGACTGCATATGGCTACACCTTC. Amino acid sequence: CASSPNFGTAYGYTF.